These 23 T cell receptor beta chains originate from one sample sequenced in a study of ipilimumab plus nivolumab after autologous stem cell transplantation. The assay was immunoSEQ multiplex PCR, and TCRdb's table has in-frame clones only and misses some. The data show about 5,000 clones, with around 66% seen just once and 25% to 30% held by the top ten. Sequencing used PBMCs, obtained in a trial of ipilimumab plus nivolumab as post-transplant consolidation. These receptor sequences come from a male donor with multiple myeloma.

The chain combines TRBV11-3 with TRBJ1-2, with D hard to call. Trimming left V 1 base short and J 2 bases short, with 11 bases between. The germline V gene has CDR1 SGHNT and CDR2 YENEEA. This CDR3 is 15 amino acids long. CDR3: CASSLGQRMNYGYTF. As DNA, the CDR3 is TGTGCCAGCAGCTTAGGACAAAGAATGAACTATGGCTACACCTTC.

DNA for the CDR3: TGTGCCAGCAGTTGGACGACAGGGACCGCCAACGAGCAGTACTTC. It translates to CASSWTTGTANEQYF. This rearrangement joins TRBV27 to TRBJ2-7; TRBD1 matches at 7 bases. Trimming took 4 bases from V and 5 from J; bases not matched to a gene: 11. Germline CDR1 is MNHEY and CDR2 is SMNVEV (reference sequence). The CDR3 length is 15 residues.

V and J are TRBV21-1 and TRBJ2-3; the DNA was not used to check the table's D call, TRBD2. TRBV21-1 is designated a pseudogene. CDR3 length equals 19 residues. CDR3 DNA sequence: TGTGCCAGCAGCGGAGGACTAGCGGGAGAGCTCTTACTGTTCGATACGCAGTATTTT. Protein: CASSGGLAGELLLFDTQYF.

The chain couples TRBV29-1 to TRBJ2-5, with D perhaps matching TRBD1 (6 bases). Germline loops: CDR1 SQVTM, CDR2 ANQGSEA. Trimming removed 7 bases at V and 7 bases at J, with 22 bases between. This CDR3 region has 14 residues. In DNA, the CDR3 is TGCAGCGCTCGGACCCGGACAGTGACTGGGACCCAGTACTTC. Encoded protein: CSARTRTVTGTQYF. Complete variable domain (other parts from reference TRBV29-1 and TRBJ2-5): SAVISQKPSRDICQRGTSLTIQCQVDSQVTMMFWYRQQPGQSLTLIATANQGSEATYESGFVIDKFPISRPNLTFSTLTVSNMSPEDSSIYLCSARTRTVTGTQYFGPGTRLLVL.

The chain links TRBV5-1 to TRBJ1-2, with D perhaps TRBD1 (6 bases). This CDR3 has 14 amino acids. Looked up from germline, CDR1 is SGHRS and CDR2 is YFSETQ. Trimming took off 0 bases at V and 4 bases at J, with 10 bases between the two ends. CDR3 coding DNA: TGCGCCAGCAGCTTGGTCGGGGGCGGCTATGGCTACACCTTC. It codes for CASSLVGGGYGYTF.

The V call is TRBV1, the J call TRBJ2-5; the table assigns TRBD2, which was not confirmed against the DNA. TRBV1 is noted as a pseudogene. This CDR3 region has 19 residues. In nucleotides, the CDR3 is TGCACCAGCAGCGCTGTCTGGACTAGCGGGAGTGGGGATCAAGAGACCCAGTACTTC. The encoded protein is CTSSAVWTSGSGDQETQYF.

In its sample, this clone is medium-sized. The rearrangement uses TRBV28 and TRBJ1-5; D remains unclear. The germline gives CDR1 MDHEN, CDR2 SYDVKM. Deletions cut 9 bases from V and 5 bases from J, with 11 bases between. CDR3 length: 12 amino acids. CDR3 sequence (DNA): TGTGCCAGTCAACAGATTGATCAGCCCCAGCATTTT. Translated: CASQQIDQPQHF.

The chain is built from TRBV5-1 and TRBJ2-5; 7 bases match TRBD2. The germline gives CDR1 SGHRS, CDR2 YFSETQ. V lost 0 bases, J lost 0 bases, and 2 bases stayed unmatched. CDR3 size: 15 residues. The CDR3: CASSLEGRDQETQYF. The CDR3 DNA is TGCGCCAGCAGCTTGGAGGGGAGGGACCAAGAGACCCAGTACTTC.

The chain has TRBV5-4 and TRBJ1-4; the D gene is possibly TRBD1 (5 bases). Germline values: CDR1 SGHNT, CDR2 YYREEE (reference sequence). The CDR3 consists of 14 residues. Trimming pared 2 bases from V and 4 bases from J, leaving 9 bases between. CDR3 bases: TGTGCCAGCAGCTTACGTGACAGTAATGAAAAACTGTTTTTT. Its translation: CASSLRDSNEKLFF.

The CDR3 coding sequence is TGTGCCAGCAGGGACCCGGCCGGGTGGGAGACCCAGTACTTC. Amino acids: CASRDPAGWETQYF. This sequence joins TRBV11-2 and TRBJ2-5; D remains unclear. In germline, CDR1 is SGHAT, CDR2 FQNNGV. V lost 6 bases, J lost 5 bases, and 16 bases lay in between. The CDR3 loop spans 14 amino acids.

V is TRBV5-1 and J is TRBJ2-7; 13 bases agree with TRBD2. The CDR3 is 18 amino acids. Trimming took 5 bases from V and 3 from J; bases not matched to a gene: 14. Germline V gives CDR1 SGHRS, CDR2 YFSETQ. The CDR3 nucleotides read TGCGCCAGCAGTAAAGAAGGGACTAGCGGGACGATATACTACGAGCAGTACTTC. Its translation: CASSKEGTSGTIYYEQYF.

CDR3 DNA sequence: TGTGCCAGCACCCTAGCGGGAGGGCTAGAGACCCAGTACTTC. Its protein product is CASTLAGGLETQYF. The chain couples TRBV6-9 to TRBJ2-5; 12 bases agree with TRBD2. V gave up 7 bases and J gave up 4 bases; unmatched junction bases: 4. Per germline, CDR1 MNHGY and CDR2 SVAAGI. CDR3 size: 14 residues.

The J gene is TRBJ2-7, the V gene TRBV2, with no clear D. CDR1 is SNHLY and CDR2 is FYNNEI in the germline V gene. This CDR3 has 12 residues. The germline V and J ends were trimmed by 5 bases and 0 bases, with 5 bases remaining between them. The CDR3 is CASSLSSYEQYF. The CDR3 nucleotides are TGTGCCAGCAGTCTAAGCTCCTACGAGCAGTACTTC.

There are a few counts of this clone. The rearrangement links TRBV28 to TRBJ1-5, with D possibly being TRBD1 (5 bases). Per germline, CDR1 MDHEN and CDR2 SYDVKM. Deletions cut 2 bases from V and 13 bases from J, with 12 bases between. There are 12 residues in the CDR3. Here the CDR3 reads CASSLQTGAQHF. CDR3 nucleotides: TGTGCCAGCAGTTTACAAACCGGGGCTCAGCATTTT.

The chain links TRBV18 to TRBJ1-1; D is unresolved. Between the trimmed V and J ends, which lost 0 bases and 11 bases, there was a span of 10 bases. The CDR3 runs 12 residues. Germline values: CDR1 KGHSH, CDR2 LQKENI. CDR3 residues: CASSPPSREAFF. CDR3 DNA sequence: TGTGCCAGCTCACCACCGAGTAGGGAGGCTTTCTTT.

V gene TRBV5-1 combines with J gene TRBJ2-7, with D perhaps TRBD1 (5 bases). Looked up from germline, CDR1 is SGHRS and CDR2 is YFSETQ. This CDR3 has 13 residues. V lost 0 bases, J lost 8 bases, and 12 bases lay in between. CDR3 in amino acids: CASSLEKGLQQYF. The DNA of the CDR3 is TGCGCCAGCAGCTTGGAAAAGGGGTTGCAGCAGTACTTC.

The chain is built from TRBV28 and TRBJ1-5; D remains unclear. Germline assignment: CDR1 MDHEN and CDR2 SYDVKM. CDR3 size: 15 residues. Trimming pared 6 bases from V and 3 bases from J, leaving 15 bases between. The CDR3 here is CASRKLGLINQPQHF. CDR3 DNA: TGTGCCAGCAGAAAACTGGGTCTTATCAATCAGCCCCAGCATTTT.

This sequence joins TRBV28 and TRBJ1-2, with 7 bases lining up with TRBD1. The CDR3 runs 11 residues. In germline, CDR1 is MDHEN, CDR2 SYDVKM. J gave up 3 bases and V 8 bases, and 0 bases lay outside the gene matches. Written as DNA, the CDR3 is TGTGCCAGCCAGGGGGACTATGGCTACACCTTC. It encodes CASQGDYGYTF.

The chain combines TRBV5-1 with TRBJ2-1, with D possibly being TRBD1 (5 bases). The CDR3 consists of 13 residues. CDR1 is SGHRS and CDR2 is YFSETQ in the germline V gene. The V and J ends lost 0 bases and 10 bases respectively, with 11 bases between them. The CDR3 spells CASSLVGVGEQFF. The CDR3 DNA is TGCGCCAGCAGCTTGGTAGGGGTAGGGGAGCAGTTCTTC.

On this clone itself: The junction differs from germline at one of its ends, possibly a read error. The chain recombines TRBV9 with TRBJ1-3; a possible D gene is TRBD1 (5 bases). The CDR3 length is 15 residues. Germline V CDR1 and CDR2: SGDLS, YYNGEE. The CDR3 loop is CASSALQGGGNTTYF. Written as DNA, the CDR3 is TGTGCCAGCAGCGCGCTCCAGGGAGGTGGAAACACCACATATTTT.

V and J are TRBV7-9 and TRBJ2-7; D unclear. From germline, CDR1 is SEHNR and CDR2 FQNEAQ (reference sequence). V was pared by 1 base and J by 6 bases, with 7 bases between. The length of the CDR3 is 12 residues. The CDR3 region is CASSLGSGEQYF. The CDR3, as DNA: TGTGCCAGCAGCTTAGGGAGTGGCGAGCAGTACTTC.

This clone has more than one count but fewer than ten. The CDR3 DNA reads TGTGCTAGTGGCCACGGGGGAGGGGAGCAGTACTTC. Translated, it gives CASGHGGGEQYF. The chain has TRBV12-5 and TRBJ2-7, with TRBD2 matching over 7 bases. The V gene's germline CDR1 is LGHNT and CDR2 FRNRAP. Germline trimming cut 6 bases from V and 7 bases from J; bases unmatched to any gene: 6. There are 12 residues in the CDR3.

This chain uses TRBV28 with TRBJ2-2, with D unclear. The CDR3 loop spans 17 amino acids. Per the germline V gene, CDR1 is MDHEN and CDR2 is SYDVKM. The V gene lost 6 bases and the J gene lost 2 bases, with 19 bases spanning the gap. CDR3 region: CASRPLSFRINTGELFF. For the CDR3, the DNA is TGTGCCAGCAGGCCTCTGTCATTCCGGATTAACACCGGGGAGCTGTTTTTT.